These 5 T cell receptor beta chains were sequenced from one sample in a study of blood T cell repertoires in COVID-19. Clones were sequenced by immunoSEQ multiplex PCR, and TCRdb holds only the in-frame ones, with some missing. The table includes roughly 410,000 clones, 89% detected once. Source material: peripheral blood. The receptor set was obtained from a woman between 35 and 50 years old with COVID-19, enrolled during active disease.

The rearrangement uses TRBV19 and TRBJ1-6, with D maybe TRBD1 (6 bases). V was pared by 10 bases and J by 0 bases, with 22 bases between. CDR3 length equals 18 residues. The germline CDR1 and CDR2 sequences are LNHDA and SQIVND (reference sequence). The CDR3 DNA follows: TGTGCCACAAAGGTTGTGGGGGCGCAAAGCTCCTATAATTCACCCCTCCACTTT. It codes for CATKVVGAQSSYNSPLHF.

Here the CDR3 DNA reads TGTGCCAGCAGTTGGGACAGGGAGTTTGATCAGCCCCAGCATTTT. Its protein is CASSWDREFDQPQHF. This rearrangement joins TRBV6-5 to TRBJ1-5, with 9 bases that match TRBD1. Germline V gives CDR1 MNHEY, CDR2 SVGAGI. The CDR3 has 15 amino acids. After removal of 4 bases from V and 5 bases from J, the junction contained 6 bases not matched to a gene.

V is TRBV24-1 and J is TRBJ1-1, with 7 bases identical to TRBD1. The germline V gene encodes CDR1 KGHDR and CDR2 SFDVKD. V was pared by 4 bases and J by 4 bases, with 5 bases of the junction left unmatched. This CDR3 is built from 14 residues. The CDR3 is CATSDDRDPTEAFF. As DNA, the CDR3 is TGTGCCACCAGTGACGACAGGGATCCCACTGAAGCTTTCTTT.

J is TRBJ1-1 and V is TRBV7-9; 7 bases fit TRBD1. The junction had 13 bases not matched to a gene; V was cut back by 5 bases and J by 4 bases. In germline, CDR1 is SEHNR, CDR2 FQNEAQ (reference sequence). The length of the CDR3 is 16 residues. As DNA, the CDR3 is TGTGCCAGCAGCCCTACCCGACAGGGCGGAAGCACTGAAGCTTTCTTT. Translation gives CASSPTRQGGSTEAFF.

The chain recombines TRBV11-2 with TRBJ1-5; no clear D gene. CDR3 length: 15 amino acids. V was pared by 1 base and J by 8 bases, with 15 bases between. The germline V gene has CDR1 SGHAT and CDR2 FQNNGV. The CDR3 region is CASSLGTQLSEPQHF. In DNA form, the CDR3 reads TGTGCCAGCAGCTTAGGAACCCAACTATCAGAGCCCCAGCATTTT.